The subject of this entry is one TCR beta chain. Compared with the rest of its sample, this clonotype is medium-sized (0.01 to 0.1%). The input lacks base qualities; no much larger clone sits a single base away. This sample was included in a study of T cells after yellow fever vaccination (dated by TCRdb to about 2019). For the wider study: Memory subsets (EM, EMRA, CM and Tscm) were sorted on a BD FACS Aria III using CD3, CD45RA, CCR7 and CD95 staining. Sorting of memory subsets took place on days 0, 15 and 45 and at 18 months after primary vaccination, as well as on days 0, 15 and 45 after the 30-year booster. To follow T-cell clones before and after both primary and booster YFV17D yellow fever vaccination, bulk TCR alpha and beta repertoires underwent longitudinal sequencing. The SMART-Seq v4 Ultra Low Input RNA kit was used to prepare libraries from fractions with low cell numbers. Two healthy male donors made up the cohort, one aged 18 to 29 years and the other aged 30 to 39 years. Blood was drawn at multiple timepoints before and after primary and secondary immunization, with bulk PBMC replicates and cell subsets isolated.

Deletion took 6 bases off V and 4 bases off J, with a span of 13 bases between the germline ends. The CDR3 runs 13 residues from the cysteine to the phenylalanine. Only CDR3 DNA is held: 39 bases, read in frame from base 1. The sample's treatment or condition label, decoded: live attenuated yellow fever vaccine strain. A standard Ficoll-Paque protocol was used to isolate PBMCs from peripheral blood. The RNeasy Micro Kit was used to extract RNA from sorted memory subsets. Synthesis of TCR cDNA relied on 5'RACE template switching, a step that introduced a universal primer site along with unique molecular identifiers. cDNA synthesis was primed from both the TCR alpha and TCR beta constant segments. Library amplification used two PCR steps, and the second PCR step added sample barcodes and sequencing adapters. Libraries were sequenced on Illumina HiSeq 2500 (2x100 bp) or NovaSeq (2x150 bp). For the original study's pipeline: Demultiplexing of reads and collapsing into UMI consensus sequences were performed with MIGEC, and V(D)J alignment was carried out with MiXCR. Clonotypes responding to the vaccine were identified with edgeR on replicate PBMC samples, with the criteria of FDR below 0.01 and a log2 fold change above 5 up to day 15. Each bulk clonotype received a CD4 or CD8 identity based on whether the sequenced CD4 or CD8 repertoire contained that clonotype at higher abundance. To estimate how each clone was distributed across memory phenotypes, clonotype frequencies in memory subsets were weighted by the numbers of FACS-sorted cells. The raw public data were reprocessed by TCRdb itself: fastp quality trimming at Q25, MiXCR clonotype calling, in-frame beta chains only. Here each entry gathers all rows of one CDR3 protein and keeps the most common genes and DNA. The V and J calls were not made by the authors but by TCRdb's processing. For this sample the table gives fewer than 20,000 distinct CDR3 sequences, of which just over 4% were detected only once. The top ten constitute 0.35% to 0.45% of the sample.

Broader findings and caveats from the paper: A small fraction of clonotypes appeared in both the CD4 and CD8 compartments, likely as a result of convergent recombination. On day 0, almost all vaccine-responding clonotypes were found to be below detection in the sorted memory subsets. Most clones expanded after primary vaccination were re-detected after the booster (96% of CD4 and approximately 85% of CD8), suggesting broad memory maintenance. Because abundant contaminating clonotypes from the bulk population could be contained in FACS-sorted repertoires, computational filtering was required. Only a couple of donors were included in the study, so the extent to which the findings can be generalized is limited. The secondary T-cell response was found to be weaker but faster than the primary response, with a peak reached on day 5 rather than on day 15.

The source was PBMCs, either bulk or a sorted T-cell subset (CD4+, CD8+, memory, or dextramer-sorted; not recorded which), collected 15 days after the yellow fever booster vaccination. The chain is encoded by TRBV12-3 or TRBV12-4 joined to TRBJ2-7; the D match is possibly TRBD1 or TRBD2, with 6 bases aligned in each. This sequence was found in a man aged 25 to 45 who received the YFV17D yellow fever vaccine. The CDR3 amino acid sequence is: CASSLSGAYEQYF. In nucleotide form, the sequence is TGTGCCAGCAGCCTGTCGGGGGCATACGAGCAGTACTTC.